The T cell receptor (beta chain) under discussion was sequenced for a study of graft-versus-host responses after intestinal transplantation. Concerning this clone: Its antigen remains unidentified.

The ends were cut back, 6 bases at V and 6 bases at J, with 18 bases in the middle. Germline V gives CDR1 MDHEN, CDR2 SYDVKM. The CDR3 sequence is 14 residues long. The assay was immunoSEQ multiplex PCR, and TCRdb's table has in-frame clones only and misses some. This table holds about 14,000 clones, more than 90% found once. The study, taken as a whole, reports: GvH clones turned up in recipient marrow; some had shown up first in ileum or blood. Declines in HvG clones occurring early post-transplant were associated with peak circulating GvH clone levels.

The specimen was PBMCs, collected 9 days after transplant. The TCR originated in a human patient who received an intestinal transplant, so some T cells may come from the graft donor. The gene calls are TRBV28 and TRBJ2-7, with TRBD2 as a possible D gene (6 bases). The CDR3 loop reads CASSLTRLGSEQYF. CDR3 nucleotide sequence: TGTGCCAGCAGCCTGACTAGGTTGGGCTCCGAGCAGTACTTC.